Following are 18 T cell receptor beta chains from one sample sequenced in a study of blood T cell repertoires in COVID-19. Generated by immunoSEQ multiplex PCR, the TCRdb table keeps only in-frame clones and is missing some. Among around 250,000 clones, approximately 85% were seen once, and the ten largest hold around 1.9%. The sequencing sample was made of PBMCs or T cells enriched from blood (not recorded which). The receptors originated from a woman aged 45 to 65 who had recovered from COVID-19.

V usage is TRBV9 and J usage is TRBJ1-3; 7 positions agree with TRBD1. Losses at the gene ends were 6 bases for V and 1 base for J; bases not matched to a gene: 7. Looked up from germline, CDR1 is SGDLS and CDR2 is YYNGEE. This CDR3 has 15 residues. In nucleotides, the CDR3 is TGTGCCAGCAACCTACAGGGGACGTCTGGAAACACCATATATTTT. It translates to CASNLQGTSGNTIYF.

The chain has TRBV30 and TRBJ2-2; TRBD1 is a possible D gene (6 bases). This CDR3 comprises 12 residues. Germline CDR1 reads GTSNPN; CDR2 reads SVGIG (reference sequence). Trimming pared 5 bases from V and 6 bases from J, leaving 10 bases between. CDR3 residues: CAWGQSAGELFF. CDR3 in DNA: TGTGCCTGGGGACAGTCCGCCGGGGAGCTGTTTTTT. Full variable domain (outside the CDR3, taken from reference TRBV30 and TRBJ2-2): SQTIHQWPATLVQPVGSPLSLECTVEGTSNPNLYWYRQAAGRGLQLLFYSVGIGQISSEVPQNLSASRPQDRQFILSSKKLLLSDSGFYLCAWGQSAGELFFGEGSRLTVL.

V is TRBV28 and J is TRBJ1-1; a possible D gene is TRBD1 (5 bases). CDR1 is MDHEN and CDR2 is SYDVKM in the germline V gene. CDR3 length equals 13 residues. Trimming removed 5 bases from V and 6 bases from J, with 13 bases in between. The CDR3 spells CASSPPTGAEAFF. For the CDR3, the DNA is TGTGCCAGCAGTCCCCCCACGGGGGCTGAAGCTTTCTTT.

This clone was detected only once. The J gene is TRBJ2-1, the V gene TRBV27, with 9 positions matching TRBD2. Looked up from germline, CDR1 is MNHEY and CDR2 is SMNVEV (reference sequence). The CDR3 sequence is 17 residues long. Trimming removed 0 bases from V and 3 bases from J; junction bases left unmatched: 6. CDR3 in DNA: TGTGCCAGCAGTTTATCGTCAGCGGGAGGATTCTACAATGAGCAGTTCTTC. Residues: CASSLSSAGGFYNEQFF.

The sample holds a few counts of this clone. This chain uses TRBV5-8 with TRBJ2-1; D unclear. Trimming took 1 base from V and 6 from J, leaving 8 bases between them. The CDR3 runs to 13 residues. Germline V gives CDR1 SGHTS, CDR2 YDEGEE. CDR3 in amino acids: CASSLYQVNEQFF. Here the CDR3 DNA reads TGTGCCAGCAGCTTGTACCAGGTCAATGAGCAGTTCTTC.

The chain couples TRBV6-5 to TRBJ2-3, with 10 nucleotides matching TRBD1. The CDR3 covers 16 residues. CDR1 is MNHEY and CDR2 is SVGAGI in the germline V gene. V dropped 1 base and J dropped 2; count of bases not matched to a gene: 3. CDR3: CASSYWTGGNTDTQYF. CDR3 bases: TGTGCCAGCAGTTACTGGACAGGGGGAAACACAGATACGCAGTATTTT.

The genes are TRBV4-3 and TRBJ2-7; TRBD2 aligns across 7 bases. Germline assignment: CDR1 LGHNA and CDR2 YSLEER. The CDR3 is made up of 16 amino acids. Germline trimming cut 1 base from V and 2 bases from J; bases unmatched to any gene: 8. CDR3 region: CASSQVVTGGTYEQYF. CDR3 coding DNA: TGCGCCAGCAGCCAAGTGGTAACGGGGGGAACCTACGAGCAGTACTTC.

This chain connects TRBV6-5 to TRBJ2-3; 8 bases agree with TRBD2. CDR1 MNHEY and CDR2 SVGAGI come from the germline V gene. Trimming removed 8 bases from V and 1 base from J; junction bases left unmatched: 5. CDR3 length: 14 amino acids. The CDR3 region is CASEETSGTDTQYF. The DNA of the CDR3 is TGTGCCAGCGAGGAGACTAGCGGCACAGATACGCAGTATTTT.

V is TRBV19 and J is TRBJ1-2; D possibly corresponds to TRBD1 (5 bases). Per germline, CDR1 LNHDA and CDR2 SQIVND (reference sequence). CDR3 size: 14 residues. V shed 1 base and J shed 8 bases, with 14 bases lying between them. The CDR3 spells CASSIGQGGRGYTF. DNA of the CDR3: TGTGCCAGTAGTATAGGGCAGGGCGGTCGGGGCTACACCTTC.

The chain carries TRBV5-1 and TRBJ1-1; D is perhaps TRBD1 (6 bases). CDR1 is SGHRS, CDR2 YFSETQ, per germline. The CDR3 extends over 15 amino acids. V shed 3 bases and J shed 5 bases, with 17 bases lying between them. CDR3 coding DNA: TGCGCCAGCAGCTATAACAGGGACGTCGGGACTGAAGCTTTCTTT. It encodes CASSYNRDVGTEAFF.

The chain is built from TRBV5-1 and TRBJ2-3; D is possibly TRBD2 (6 bases). V gave up 0 bases and J gave up 4 bases, with 15 bases separating them. The CDR3 extends over 16 amino acids. Germline CDR1 SGHRS, CDR2 YFSETQ. CDR3 nucleotide sequence: TGCGCCAGCAGCTTGGCGGCTAGCGCGGTCGCAGATACGCAGTATTTT. Translated, it gives CASSLAASAVADTQYF.

The V and J genes are TRBV28 and TRBJ1-2; D gene unclear. The germline V and J ends were trimmed by 2 bases and 4 bases, with 8 bases remaining between them. The germline CDR1 and CDR2 sequences are MDHEN and SYDVKM. This CDR3 has 13 amino acids. This CDR3 is CASSLIVLYGYTF. As DNA, the CDR3 is TGTGCCAGCAGTTTAATTGTTCTCTATGGCTACACCTTC.

CDR3 DNA: TGCAGTGCTAGTGGGACAGGGGAGGTCGGTTTGGATGGCTACACCTTC. It encodes CSASGTGEVGLDGYTF. The chain combines TRBV20-1 with TRBJ1-2; 10 bases agree with TRBD1. The CDR3 runs 16 residues. Germline CDR1 is DFQATT and CDR2 is SNEGSKA (reference sequence). Losses at the gene ends were 3 bases for V and 6 bases for J; bases not matched to a gene: 13.

The V call is TRBV4-2, the J call TRBJ1-4, with TRBD1 matching 7 bases. Germline assignment: CDR1 LGHNA and CDR2 YNFKEQ. The CDR3 has 14 amino acids. With V trimmed by 3 bases and J by 8 bases, 6 bases remained unmatched. CDR3 DNA sequence: TGTGCCAGCAGCCAGGACAGGCTAGAAGAAAAACTGTTTTTT. Its protein is CASSQDRLEEKLFF.

The chain joins TRBV7-2 to TRBJ2-3; D possibly corresponds to TRBD1 (6 bases). Germline V CDR1 and CDR2: SGHTA, FQGNSA. The CDR3 totals 13 residues. The V end was cut by 11 bases, the J end by 0 bases, with 12 bases between. For the CDR3, the DNA is TGTGCCGGGGGCCGGGGAAGCACAGATACGCAGTATTTT. It encodes CAGGRGSTDTQYF.

The gene calls are TRBV13 and TRBJ1-4; 8 nucleotides line up with TRBD1. Germline trimming cut 4 bases from V and 3 bases from J; bases unmatched to any gene: 13. The germline V gene has CDR1 PRHDT and CDR2 FYEKMQ (reference sequence). The CDR3 sequence is 18 residues long. The DNA of the CDR3 is TGTGCCAGCAGCTACAGAAAAACATCACAGGGGGCTAATGAAAAACTGTTTTTT. Translation gives CASSYRKTSQGANEKLFF.

This chain connects TRBV29-1 to TRBJ1-4, with D possibly matching TRBD1 (6 bases). Trimming took off 4 bases at V and 8 bases at J, with 11 bases between the two ends. The CDR3 totals 12 residues. CDR1 SQVTM and CDR2 ANQGSEA come from the germline V gene. This chain's CDR3 is CSVGQVGEKLFF. As DNA, the CDR3 is TGCAGCGTTGGACAGGTGGGAGAAAAACTGTTTTTT.

The chain carries TRBV5-8 and TRBJ1-2; perhaps TRBD1 as D (5 bases). Germline V CDR1 and CDR2: SGHTS, YDEGEE. V was pared by 4 bases and J by 5 bases, with 9 bases between. The CDR3 runs to 12 residues. The CDR3 is CASSPTVYGYTF. CDR3 nucleotides: TGTGCCAGCAGCCCGACAGTATATGGCTACACCTTC.